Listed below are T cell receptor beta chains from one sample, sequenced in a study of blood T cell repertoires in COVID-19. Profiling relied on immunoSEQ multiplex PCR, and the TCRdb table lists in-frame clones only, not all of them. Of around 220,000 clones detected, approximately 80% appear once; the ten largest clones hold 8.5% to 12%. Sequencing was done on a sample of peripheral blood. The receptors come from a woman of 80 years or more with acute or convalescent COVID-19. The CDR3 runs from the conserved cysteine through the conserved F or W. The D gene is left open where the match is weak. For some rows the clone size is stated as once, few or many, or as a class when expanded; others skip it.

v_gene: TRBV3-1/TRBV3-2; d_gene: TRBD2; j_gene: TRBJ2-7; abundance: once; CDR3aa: CASSQEGQTSGHYEQYF; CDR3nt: TGTGCCAGCAGCCAAGAGGGTCAGACTAGCGGGCACTACGAGCAGTACTTC
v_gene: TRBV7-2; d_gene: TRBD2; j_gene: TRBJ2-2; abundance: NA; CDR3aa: CASSRRRGGSGELFF; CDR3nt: TGTGCCAGCAGCCGTCGACGGGGGGGTTCCGGGGAGCTGTTTTTT
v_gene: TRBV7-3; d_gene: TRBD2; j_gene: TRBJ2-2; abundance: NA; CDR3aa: CASSSGTGREDTGELFF; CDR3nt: TGTGCCAGCAGCTCAGGGACGGGGAGGGAGGACACCGGGGAGCTGTTTTTT
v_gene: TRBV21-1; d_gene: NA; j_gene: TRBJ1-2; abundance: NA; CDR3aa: CASSKVGTSRRNTF; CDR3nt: TGTGCCAGCAGCAAAGTTGGGACAAGCCGGCGTAACACCTTC
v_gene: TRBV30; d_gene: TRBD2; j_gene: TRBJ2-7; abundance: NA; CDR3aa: CAWTRTRFHPPTDEQYF; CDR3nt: TGTGCCTGGACCCGGACTAGATTCCATCCTCCGACGGACGAGCAGTACTTC
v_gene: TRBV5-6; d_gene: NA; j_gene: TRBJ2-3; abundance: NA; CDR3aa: CASSPEVQGTDTQYF; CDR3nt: TGTGCCAGCAGCCCGGAGGTCCAGGGGACAGATACGCAGTATTTT
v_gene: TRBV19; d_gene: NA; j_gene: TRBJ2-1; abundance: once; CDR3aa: CASSPADFWGNEQFF; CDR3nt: TGTGCCAGTAGTCCGGCGGACTTTTGGGGCAATGAGCAGTTCTTC
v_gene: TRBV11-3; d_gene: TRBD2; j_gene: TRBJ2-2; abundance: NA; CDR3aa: CASSPRDLAGALRTGELFF; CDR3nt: TGTGCCAGCAGCCCCCGGGATCTAGCGGGGGCTCTGAGGACCGGGGAGCTGTTTTTT
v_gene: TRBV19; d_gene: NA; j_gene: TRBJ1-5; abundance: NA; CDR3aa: CASSIGGGLDNQPQHF; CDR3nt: TGTGCCAGTAGTATTGGGGGGGGCTTGGACAATCAGCCCCAGCATTTT
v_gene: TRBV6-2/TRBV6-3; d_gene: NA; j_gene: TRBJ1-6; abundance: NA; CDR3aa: CASSTGHPLGSPLHF; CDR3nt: TGTGCCAGCAGCACGGGACACCCCCTGGGATCACCCCTCCACTTT
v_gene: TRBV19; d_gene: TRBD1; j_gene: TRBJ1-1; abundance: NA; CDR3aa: CASSTTGDTEAFF; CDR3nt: TGTGCCAGTAGCACGACAGGGGACACTGAAGCTTTCTTT
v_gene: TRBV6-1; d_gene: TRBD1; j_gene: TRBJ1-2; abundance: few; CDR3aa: CASSEPGGNYGYTF; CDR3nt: TGTGCCAGCAGTGAACCAGGGGGCAACTATGGCTACACCTTC
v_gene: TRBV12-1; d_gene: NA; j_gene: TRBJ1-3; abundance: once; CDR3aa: CASSSTSTSGNTIYF; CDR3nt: TGTGCCAGCAGCTCAACGAGCACTTCTGGAAACACCATATATTTT
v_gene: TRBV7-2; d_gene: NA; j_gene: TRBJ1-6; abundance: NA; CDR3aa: CASSFSPPMTPLHF; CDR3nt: TGTGCCAGCAGCTTTAGCCCCCCGATGACACCCCTCCACTTT
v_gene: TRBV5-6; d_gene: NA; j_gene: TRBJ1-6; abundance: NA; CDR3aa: CASSWGRENNSPLHF; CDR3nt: TGTGCCAGCAGCTGGGGCCGGGAGAATAATTCACCCCTCCACTTT
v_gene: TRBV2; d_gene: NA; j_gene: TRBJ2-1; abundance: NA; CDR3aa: CASSVRQRAYNEQFF; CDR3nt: TGTGCCAGCAGTGTCCGTCAGCGGGCCTACAATGAGCAGTTCTTC
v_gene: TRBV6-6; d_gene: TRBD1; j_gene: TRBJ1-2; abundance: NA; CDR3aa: CASSYYLRQGDYGYTF; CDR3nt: TGTGCCAGCAGTTACTACCTCAGACAGGGAGACTATGGCTACACCTTC
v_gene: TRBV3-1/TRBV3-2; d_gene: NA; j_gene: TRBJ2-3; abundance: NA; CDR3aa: CASSQEEAKVYF; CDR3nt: TGTGCCAGCAGCCAAGAGGAAGCGAAAGTATATTTT
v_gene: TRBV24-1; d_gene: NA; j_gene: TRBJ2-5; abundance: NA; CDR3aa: CATSGPAFGEQETQYF; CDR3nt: TGTGCCACCAGTGGACCGGCTTTCGGGGAACAAGAGACCCAGTACTTC
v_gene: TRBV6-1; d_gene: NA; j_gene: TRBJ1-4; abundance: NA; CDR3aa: CASSEAKGQGNEKLFF; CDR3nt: TGTGCCAGCAGTGAAGCTAAGGGCCAGGGTAATGAAAAACTGTTTTTT
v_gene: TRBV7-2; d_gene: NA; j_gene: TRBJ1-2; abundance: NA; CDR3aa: CASSPSTGRNYGYTF; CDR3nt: TGTGCCAGCAGCCCTTCGACAGGTCGGAACTATGGCTACACCTTC
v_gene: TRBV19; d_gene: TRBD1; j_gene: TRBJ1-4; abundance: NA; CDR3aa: CASSGTAQNEKLFF; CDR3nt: TGTGCCAGTAGCGGGACAGCGCAAAATGAAAAACTGTTTTTT
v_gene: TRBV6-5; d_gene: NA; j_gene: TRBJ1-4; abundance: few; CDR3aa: CASSYSSGRGEKLFF; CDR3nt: TGTGCCAGCAGTTACTCTTCCGGGAGAGGGGAAAAACTGTTTTTT
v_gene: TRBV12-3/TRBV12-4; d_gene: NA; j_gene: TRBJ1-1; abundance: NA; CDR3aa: CASSQGVNTEAFF; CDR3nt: TGTGCCAGCAGCCAAGGGGTGAACACTGAAGCTTTCTTT
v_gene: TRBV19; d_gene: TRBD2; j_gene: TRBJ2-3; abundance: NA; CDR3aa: CASSMFPTSGGRTDTQYF; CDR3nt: TGTGCCAGTAGTATGTTCCCCACTAGCGGGGGACGCACAGATACGCAGTATTTT
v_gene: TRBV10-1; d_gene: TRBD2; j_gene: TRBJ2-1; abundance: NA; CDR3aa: CASSFSGRERNEQFF; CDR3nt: TGCGCCAGCAGTTTTAGCGGGAGAGAAAGGAATGAGCAGTTCTTC
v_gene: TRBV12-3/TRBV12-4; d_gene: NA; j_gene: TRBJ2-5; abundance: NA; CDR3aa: CASSLGAGETQYF; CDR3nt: TGTGCCAGCAGTTTAGGGGCAGGAGAGACCCAGTACTTC
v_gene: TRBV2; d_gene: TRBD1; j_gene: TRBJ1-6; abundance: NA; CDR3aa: CASKEQGNSPLHF; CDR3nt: TGTGCCAGCAAGGAACAGGGGAATTCACCCCTCCACTTT
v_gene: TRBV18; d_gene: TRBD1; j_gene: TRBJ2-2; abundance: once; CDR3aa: CASSLDRGPTGELFF; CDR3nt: TGTGCCAGCTCCCTGGACAGGGGACCTACCGGGGAGCTGTTTTTT